This TCR beta chain derives from a study of T cell responses to AZD1222 COVID-19 vaccine (TCRdb year 2021). Broadly, across the study: AZD1222 recipients with second doses at about 4 weeks or about 12 weeks were pooled, because spike-specific TCR depth and breadth did not differ between schedules. A total of roughly 240 trial participants underwent TCR sequencing, of whom approximately 210 received two doses of AZD1222 and 26 received two doses of the MenACWY control vaccine. Trial participants were enrolled by age into subgroups of 18-55, 56-69 and 70-plus years, and around 150, 29 and 61 TCR-sequenced participants, respectively, were included in these subgroups.

The CDR3 regions of human TCRbeta chains were subjected to immunosequencing. The study's own analysis went as follows. Repertoire TCRs were checked for matches against a reference library of SARS-CoV-2-specific TCRs that had been generated using the MIRA antigen-specificity platform. Breadth was defined as the fraction of unique TCRs that were SARS-CoV-2-associated, and depth was defined as the fraction of total T cells that were SARS-CoV-2-associated. Using the MIRA data, every spike-specific TCR was mapped to the spike region that the TCR reacted to and assigned to either a CD4 or a CD8 class. Log10-transformed breadth and depth values were compared by one-way ANOVA with Sidak's multiple comparisons tests. TCRdb carries this immuneACCESS record with in-frame sequences only. Its versions omit some clonotypes, under half of them owing to an unresolved V gene in the studies checked, with the rest unexplained. The V and J calls and clone size were taken over from that table, and D and trimming were inferred from the DNA. For this sample the table gives about 190,000 clones, of which around 94% were detected only once. The ten largest clones take up 1% to 1.5% of the sample.

This clone was found once. Its antigen remains unidentified. Base qualities are missing; no much larger clone stands one base away. The label giving this sample's time point can be read as: baseline before first vaccination. Vaccinee samples came from UK trials COV001 and COV002, including a single-blind randomized controlled phase 2/3 trial of AZD1222 (ChAdOx1 nCoV-19) in healthy adults. Trial participant PBMC samples were collected at day 0 and day 28 after the second dose for TCRbeta chain sequencing. Results the study describes overall, beyond this receptor: Because no samples from the day 14 peak response were available, repertoires could be characterized only after the peak T cell response. Participants were mostly white British and included more females than males, and it was suggested by the authors that clonal diversity may have been underestimated. After two AZD1222 doses, both the breadth and the depth of spike-specific TCRs were significantly higher than at day 0 and than in MenACWY recipients. CD4 TCRs associated with the vaccine covered the entire spike protein, and the dominant responses were in regions 160-218 and 743-854. Conclusions about previously exposed vaccinees are limited, since just 5 to 7 AZD1222 recipients were seropositive for SARS-CoV-2 at baseline. The 56-69-year group was small, and its depth increase did not reach significance, likely because of low power. Reportedly, almost half of the unique spike-specific TCRs recognized epitopes lying outside the regions that are mutated in the B.1.351 and B.1.1.7 variants.

Cut back by 6 bases and 8 bases, the V and J ends lie 8 bases apart. The cysteine opens and the phenylalanine closes a CDR3 of 11 amino acids. Just CDR3 DNA is preserved here, 33 bases in frame from base 1. CDR1 and CDR2 were assigned from the germline V gene (reference sequence) as MNHNY and SVGAGI. This sequence was found in an adult in good health. Sequenced material: peripheral blood, taken on day 0 of AZD1222 vaccination. The receptor chain draws on TRBV6-6 and TRBJ2-4, with TRBD1 as a weak D call on 6 bases. The nucleotide sequence reads TGTGCCAGCAGCAGGGGTGACATTCAGTACTTC. Its translation is CASSRGDIQYF.